The 20 T cell receptor beta chains below come from one sample, sequenced in a study of blood T cells in healthy people across ages. Then a second PCR, running roughly 7 to 11 cycles, was carried out with a sample-barcoded 5' primer and a J-beta primer mix. TCRdb itself ran the 5' RACE reads through MiXCR, one entry per CDR3 protein. The sample holds about 800,000 distinct CDR3 sequences, more than 20% seen once. The same data also went into a second study, on T cells of mothers and their children.

The source material was blood. These receptor sequences come from a boy between 10 and 17 years old in good health.

For this clonotype: One end of the junction does not line up with germline, which may come from a read error. This sequence joins TRBV20-1 and TRBJ1-4, with D uncertain. The CDR3 is 13 amino acids. Germline assignment: CDR1 DFQATT and CDR2 SNEGSKA (reference sequence). The DNA for the CDR3 is TGCAGTGCTAGGACTGCAACTAATGAAAAACTGCTTTTT. This gives the protein CSARTATNEKLLF.

The table lists this clonotype with a few counts. The gene calls are TRBV6-5 and TRBJ1-2; possibly TRBD1 for D (6 bases). Trimming took 2 bases from V and 4 from J, leaving 11 bases between them. CDR1 MNHEY and CDR2 SVGAGI come from the germline V gene. This CDR3 has 14 residues. CDR3 amino acids: CASSYAGEGYGYTF. The CDR3 nucleotides are TGTGCCAGCAGTTACGCAGGGGAGGGCTATGGCTACACCTTC.

The chain combines TRBV12-3 or TRBV12-4 with TRBJ2-7; perhaps D is TRBD1 or TRBD2 (5 bases each). The length of the CDR3 is 14 residues. Deletions cut 6 bases from V and 2 bases from J, with 14 bases between. The CDR3 protein is CASSHRDRTYEQYF. The CDR3 DNA follows: TGTGCCAGCAGCCACCGGGACCGCACCTACGAGCAGTACTTC.

A few counts support this clonotype. V and J are TRBV7-2 and TRBJ2-7, with D tentatively TRBD1 or TRBD2 (6 bases each). V lost 1 base and J lost 7, with 17 bases in between. Germline values: CDR1 SGHTA, CDR2 FQGNSA. The CDR3 spans 15 residues. CDR3 amino acids: CASSLEGGWSLEQYF. In DNA, the CDR3 is TGTGCCAGCAGCTTAGAAGGGGGGTGGTCCTTGGAGCAGTACTTC.

This clonotype occurred a few times. V usage is TRBV20-1 and J usage is TRBJ2-4, with D maybe TRBD2 (6 bases). Trimming took 2 bases from V and 5 from J, leaving 16 bases between them. CDR1 is DFQATT and CDR2 is SNEGSKA in the germline V gene (reference sequence). CDR3 length: 15 amino acids. Here the CDR3 DNA reads TGCAGTGCTAGACCTGGACTCGGGGGTGAAAACATTCAGTACTTC. It translates to CSARPGLGGENIQYF.

V gene TRBV20-1 combines with J gene TRBJ1-6; D uncertain. Trimming left V 0 bases short and J 14 bases short, with 8 bases between. CDR1 is DFQATT and CDR2 is SNEGSKA in the germline V gene (reference sequence). The CDR3 consists of 11 residues. The CDR3: CSAREWESLHF. The CDR3 DNA follows: TGCAGTGCTAGAGAGTGGGAGTCCCTCCACTTT.

At least ten counts were recorded for this clonotype. This CDR3 is CASNPGLAGGSSYEQYF. CDR3 nucleotides: TGTGCCAGCAACCCGGGACTAGCGGGAGGGAGCTCCTACGAGCAGTACTTC. J is TRBJ2-7 and V is TRBV28; 16 bases fit TRBD2. The CDR3 spans 17 residues. CDR1 is MDHEN and CDR2 is SYDVKM in the germline V gene. Losses at the gene ends were 7 bases for V and 0 bases for J; bases not matched to a gene: 6.

There are a few counts of this clonotype. J is TRBJ2-7 and V is TRBV29-1; 9 bases agree with TRBD2. V was pared by 7 bases and J by 3 bases, with 10 bases of the junction left unmatched. The CDR3 is 14 residues long. In germline, CDR1 is SQVTM, CDR2 ANQGSEA. CDR3 in DNA: TGCAGCGCCGGGACTAGCCCTGGAATCTACGAGCAGTACTTC. As protein: CSAGTSPGIYEQYF.

The chain joins TRBV21-1 to TRBJ2-7. TRBV21-1 is a pseudogene segment. CDR3 length: 16 residues. In nucleotides, the CDR3 is TGTGCCAGCAGCACCACTCCGAACGGGAGCACCTACGAGCAGTACTTC. This translates into CASSTTPNGSTYEQYF.

In its sample, this clonotype was seen a few times. The chain employs TRBV5-5 and TRBJ2-7, with 11 nucleotides matching TRBD1. V was pared by 4 bases and J by 2 bases, with 2 bases of the junction left unmatched. The CDR3 has 14 amino acids. Germline CDR1 reads SGHKS; CDR2 reads YYEKEE (reference sequence). The CDR3 region is CASSEGQGAYEQYF. In nucleotides, the CDR3 is TGTGCCAGCAGCGAGGGACAGGGGGCCTACGAGCAGTACTTC. Full variable domain (rest looked up from reference TRBV5-5 and TRBJ2-7): DAGVTQSPTHLIKTRGQQVTLRCSPISGHKSVSWYQQVLGQGPQFIFQYYEKEERGRGNFPDRFSARQFPNYSSELNVNALLLGDSALYLCASSEGQGAYEQYFGPGTRLTVT.

V usage is TRBV4-3 and J usage is TRBJ2-5; 10 bases align to TRBD2. The CDR3 is 18 amino acids. V dropped 0 bases and J dropped 4; count of bases not matched to a gene: 11. Germline V CDR1 and CDR2: LGHNA, YSLEER. CDR3: CASSQERNSGGAGETQYF. The CDR3 DNA follows: TGCGCCAGCAGCCAAGAACGAAACAGCGGGGGGGCCGGAGAGACCCAGTACTTC.

This chain uses TRBV27 with TRBJ2-1; D gene unclear. V shed 0 bases and J shed 5 bases, with 5 bases lying between them. This CDR3 comprises 13 residues. The germline CDR1 and CDR2 sequences are MNHEY and SMNVEV (reference sequence). The DNA of the CDR3 is TGTGCCAGCAGTTTATCAGAAAACAATGAGCAGTTCTTC. This encodes CASSLSENNEQFF.

The chain couples TRBV3-1 to TRBJ1-4; D may be TRBD1 (5 bases). Trimming left V 1 base short and J 11 bases short, with 23 bases between. The germline V gene encodes CDR1 LGHDT and CDR2 YNNKEL (reference sequence). The CDR3 loop spans 17 amino acids. In DNA, the CDR3 is TGTGCCAGCAGCCAAGGGGGGGTCTACGGCCTACGGAACAAACTGTTTTTT. This codes for CASSQGGVYGLRNKLFF.

The chain combines TRBV6-1 with TRBJ1-5; D remains unclear. V lost 10 bases, J lost 1 base, and 14 bases lay in between. CDR3 length: 14 amino acids. The germline gives CDR1 MNHNS, CDR2 SASEGT. The CDR3 loop is CAIWVGLSNQPQHF. In nucleotides, the CDR3 is TGTGCCATCTGGGTGGGATTGAGCAATCAGCCCCAGCATTTT.

This clonotype was counted a few times. The chain has TRBV29-1 and TRBJ2-7; D possibly uses TRBD1 or TRBD2 (5 bases each). The germline V gene encodes CDR1 SQVTM and CDR2 ANQGSEA. The CDR3 totals 12 residues. V lost 7 bases, J lost 6 bases, and 16 bases lay in between. This CDR3 reads CSAILIGGEQYF. Here the CDR3 DNA reads TGCAGCGCGATACTGATTGGGGGCGAGCAGTACTTC.

This clonotype came up many times. The V call is TRBV7-9, the J call TRBJ2-1; D unclear. V was clipped by 1 base and J by 4 bases, with 14 bases between them. The germline V gene encodes CDR1 SEHNR and CDR2 FQNEAQ (reference sequence). The CDR3 contains 16 residues. The CDR3 here is CASSLDPGRAYNEQFF. DNA for the CDR3: TGTGCCAGCAGCTTAGATCCCGGCCGGGCATACAATGAGCAGTTCTTC.

There are a few counts of this clonotype. This chain joins TRBV6-2 or TRBV6-3 and TRBJ2-1; D gene unclear. Per the germline V gene, CDR1 is MNHEY and CDR2 is SVGEGT. Trimming pared 0 bases from V and 6 bases from J, leaving 15 bases between. The CDR3 is 16 amino acids. The CDR3 protein is CASSYSSAYEINEQFF. CDR3 DNA sequence: TGTGCCAGCAGTTACTCCTCGGCCTATGAAATCAATGAGCAGTTCTTC.

The CDR3 DNA sequence: TGTGCCAGCAGCTTAGTGGGTGTTGGGCTGTTTTTT. It is translated as CASSLVGVGLFF. The chain uses TRBV7-2 and TRBJ1-4; no reliable D call. The CDR3 spans 12 residues. The V and J ends lost 1 base and 14 bases respectively, with 11 bases between them. CDR1 and CDR2 from the germline V gene are SGHTA and FQGNSA. The entire variable domain, with the rest obtained from reference TRBV7-2 and TRBJ1-4, is as follows: GAGVSQSPSNKVTEKGKDVELRCDPISGHTALYWYRQSLGQGLEFLIYFQGNSAPDKSGLPSDRFSAERTGGSVSTLTIQRTQQEDSAVYLCASSLVGVGLFFGSGTQLSVL.

This chain links TRBV2 with TRBJ2-5; perhaps TRBD2 as D (5 bases). V lost 0 bases and J lost 2, with 13 bases in between. The CDR3 consists of 16 residues. Germline-derived CDR1 and CDR2 are SNHLY and FYNNEI. For the CDR3, the DNA is TGTGCCAGCAGTGAAGCGCTTCGGGGAGAACAAGAGACCCAGTACTTC. This sequence encodes CASSEALRGEQETQYF.

This sequence joins TRBV9 and TRBJ2-3; 12 bases fit TRBD2. CDR1 is SGDLS, CDR2 YYNGEE, per germline. The CDR3 has 18 residues. With 3 bases clipped from V and 3 bases from J, the junction kept 11 bases outside the gene matches. The CDR3 loop is CASSGQGAGLAGTDTQYF. CDR3 DNA sequence: TGTGCCAGCAGCGGACAGGGGGCAGGACTAGCGGGAACAGATACGCAGTATTTT.